Listed below are T cell receptor beta chains from one sample, sequenced in a study of cytomegalovirus exposure and HLA in healthy donors. Assay used: immunoSEQ multiplex PCR; TCRdb lists only in-frame clones, some missing. The sample has roughly 140,000 clones, about 84% seen once. Specimen: PBMCs. All receptors come from a woman aged 35 to 49 in good health and CMV-seropositive. Both conserved end residues are part of each CDR3. Each record gives: clone size, D gene, J gene, V gene, CDR3 DNA, CDR3 protein. D genes are given only for firm matches. Only some rows state a clone size, as once, few, many or a class for expanded clones.

clone_size: NA; d_call: TRBD1; j_call: TRBJ1-1; v_call: TRBV7-9; cdr3_nt: TGTGCCAGCAGCCCCCCAACAGGGGTTTCAGGCACTGAAGCTTTCTTT; cdr3_aa: CASSPPTGVSGTEAFF
clone_size: NA; d_call: TRBD1; j_call: TRBJ2-7; v_call: TRBV25-1; cdr3_nt: TGTGCCAGCAGTGGACCTCGGACAGGGAAGGGCTACGAGCAGTACTTC; cdr3_aa: CASSGPRTGKGYEQYF
clone_size: NA; d_call: TRBD1; j_call: TRBJ2-7; v_call: TRBV4-1; cdr3_nt: TGCGCCAGCAGCCAAGATTCGAGGACAGGGAGGTATGAGCAGTACTTC; cdr3_aa: CASSQDSRTGRYEQYF
clone_size: NA; d_call: NA; j_call: TRBJ1-1; v_call: TRBV11-2; cdr3_nt: TGTGCCAGCAGCACAGGGCCACACACTGAAGCTTTCTTT; cdr3_aa: CASSTGPHTEAFF
clone_size: NA; d_call: NA; j_call: TRBJ1-1; v_call: TRBV7-8; cdr3_nt: TGTGCCAGCAGCCCGGGCCGGGGAAGGGGGACTGAAGCTTTCTTT; cdr3_aa: CASSPGRGRGTEAFF
clone_size: NA; d_call: TRBD2; j_call: TRBJ2-7; v_call: TRBV5-1; cdr3_nt: TGCGCCAGCAGCTTGGCCGTAGGTAGCGGGAGGACCTCCTACGAGCAGTACTTC; cdr3_aa: CASSLAVGSGRTSYEQYF
clone_size: NA; d_call: TRBD2; j_call: TRBJ2-2; v_call: TRBV5-1; cdr3_nt: TGCGCCAGCAGCCGTATAGCGGGAGGGACGAACACCGGGGAGCTGTTTTTT; cdr3_aa: CASSRIAGGTNTGELFF
clone_size: NA; d_call: NA; j_call: TRBJ2-3; v_call: TRBV27; cdr3_nt: TGTGCCAGCAGTTCCCAAGGGGGAGATACGCAGTATTTT; cdr3_aa: CASSSQGGDTQYF
clone_size: NA; d_call: NA; j_call: TRBJ2-2; v_call: TRBV7-6; cdr3_nt: TGTGCCAGCAGCTTGCGGCCGACCAACACCGGGGAGCTGTTTTTT; cdr3_aa: CASSLRPTNTGELFF
clone_size: NA; d_call: NA; j_call: TRBJ2-7; v_call: TRBV27; cdr3_nt: TGTGCCAGCAGTTTACAAGGGGGTCAGGGCTACGAGCAGTACTTC; cdr3_aa: CASSLQGGQGYEQYF
clone_size: NA; d_call: TRBD1; j_call: TRBJ2-7; v_call: TRBV13; cdr3_nt: TGTGCCAGCCCCAGGGGGAGAAGGAGCTCCTACGAGCAGTACTTC; cdr3_aa: CASPRGRRSSYEQYF
clone_size: once; d_call: NA; j_call: TRBJ2-6; v_call: TRBV5-1; cdr3_nt: TGCGCCAGCAGCCTCTCAGGGGCGGGTGGGGCCAACGTCCTGACTTTC; cdr3_aa: CASSLSGAGGANVLTF
clone_size: NA; d_call: NA; j_call: TRBJ1-5; v_call: TRBV12-5; cdr3_nt: TGTGCTAGTGCTATAGACAATCAGCCCCAGCATTTT; cdr3_aa: CASAIDNQPQHF
clone_size: NA; d_call: TRBD2; j_call: TRBJ2-2; v_call: TRBV10-2; cdr3_nt: TGCGCCAGCAGCCTAGCGGGAGCGAACACCGGGGAGCTGTTTTTT; cdr3_aa: CASSLAGANTGELFF
clone_size: NA; d_call: NA; j_call: TRBJ1-6; v_call: TRBV30; cdr3_nt: TGTGCCTGGAGAAGCAGGGGACCCCTACGGTCACCCCTCCACTTT; cdr3_aa: CAWRSRGPLRSPLHF
clone_size: few; d_call: TRBD1; j_call: TRBJ1-4; v_call: TRBV9; cdr3_nt: TGTGCCAGCAGCGACAGGGGGCTTGGTGAAAAACTGTTTTTT; cdr3_aa: CASSDRGLGEKLFF
clone_size: NA; d_call: NA; j_call: TRBJ1-4; v_call: TRBV28; cdr3_nt: TGTGCCAGCAGGGGGCCCATTAATGAAAAACTGTTTTTT; cdr3_aa: CASRGPINEKLFF
clone_size: NA; d_call: NA; j_call: TRBJ1-4; v_call: TRBV2; cdr3_nt: TGTGCCAGCAGTGAACCCGGGGGAAATGAAAAACTGTTTTTT; cdr3_aa: CASSEPGGNEKLFF
clone_size: NA; d_call: TRBD2; j_call: TRBJ2-3; v_call: TRBV27; cdr3_nt: TGTGCCAGCAGCCCTGCAGCGGGAGAAATCACAGATACGCAGTATTTT; cdr3_aa: CASSPAAGEITDTQYF
clone_size: NA; d_call: TRBD2; j_call: TRBJ2-5; v_call: TRBV2; cdr3_nt: TGTGCCAGCAGTCGACTAGCAGAGACCCAGTACTTC; cdr3_aa: CASSRLAETQYF
clone_size: NA; d_call: TRBD2; j_call: TRBJ2-1; v_call: TRBV5-5; cdr3_nt: TGTGCCAGCAGCCCATTAGCGGGAGTAATGGAGCAGTTCTTC; cdr3_aa: CASSPLAGVMEQFF
clone_size: NA; d_call: TRBD2; j_call: TRBJ2-5; v_call: TRBV5-4; cdr3_nt: TGTGCCAGCAGCTTGGGCGGTAGCGGGAAAGAGACCCAGTACTTC; cdr3_aa: CASSLGGSGKETQYF
clone_size: NA; d_call: TRBD2; j_call: TRBJ2-1; v_call: TRBV10-1; cdr3_nt: TGCGCCAGCAGCAACGCGAATAGCGGGAGGGCCGTTGAGCAGTTCTTC; cdr3_aa: CASSNANSGRAVEQFF
clone_size: NA; d_call: TRBD1; j_call: TRBJ2-7; v_call: TRBV5-1; cdr3_nt: TGCGCCAGCAGCTTGGGACGACAGGGGGCTGAATACGAGCAGTACTTC; cdr3_aa: CASSLGRQGAEYEQYF
clone_size: NA; d_call: TRBD1; j_call: TRBJ2-5; v_call: TRBV5-4; cdr3_nt: TGTGCCAGCAGCTTGCAGGGGGCGGCAGAGACCCAGTACTTC; cdr3_aa: CASSLQGAAETQYF
clone_size: NA; d_call: TRBD1; j_call: TRBJ2-7; v_call: TRBV4-1; cdr3_nt: TGCGCCAGCAGCCAAGCTCCCATACGGGACAGGGTAATCAACGAGCAGTACTTC; cdr3_aa: CASSQAPIRDRVINEQYF
clone_size: NA; d_call: NA; j_call: TRBJ2-3; v_call: TRBV11-3; cdr3_nt: TGTGCCAGCAGCTTGATTTGGGGCAGCACTAGCACAGATACGCAGTATTTT; cdr3_aa: CASSLIWGSTSTDTQYF
clone_size: NA; d_call: NA; j_call: TRBJ2-7; v_call: TRBV6-1; cdr3_nt: TGTGCCAGCAGTGAACAACAGGTGGTGGGGTACGAGCAGTACTTC; cdr3_aa: CASSEQQVVGYEQYF
clone_size: NA; d_call: TRBD1; j_call: TRBJ2-1; v_call: TRBV5-4; cdr3_nt: TGTGCCAGCAGCTTGGGCGCCGGACAGGGAAGTTTCAATGAGCAGTTCTTC; cdr3_aa: CASSLGAGQGSFNEQFF
clone_size: NA; d_call: NA; j_call: TRBJ2-1; v_call: TRBV18; cdr3_nt: TGTGCCAGCTCAACGGGACAATACAATGAGCAGTTCTTC; cdr3_aa: CASSTGQYNEQFF
clone_size: NA; d_call: TRBD2; j_call: TRBJ2-3; v_call: TRBV9; cdr3_nt: TGTGCCAGCAGCGCGAGGGCGGGAGGATACACAGATACGCAGTATTTT; cdr3_aa: CASSARAGGYTDTQYF
clone_size: NA; d_call: TRBD2; j_call: TRBJ2-1; v_call: TRBV5-1; cdr3_nt: TGCGCCAGCAGCAAGGGACTAGCGGGAGGATATTACAATGAGCAGTTCTTC; cdr3_aa: CASSKGLAGGYYNEQFF
clone_size: NA; d_call: NA; j_call: TRBJ2-7; v_call: TRBV2; cdr3_nt: TGTGCCAGCGCCGTAAGGTGGGGAGGCGAGCAGTACTTC; cdr3_aa: CASAVRWGGEQYF
clone_size: NA; d_call: NA; j_call: TRBJ2-2; v_call: TRBV11-3; cdr3_nt: TGTGCCAGCAGCCGCGCCACCGGGGAGCTGTTTTTT; cdr3_aa: CASSRATGELFF
clone_size: few; d_call: TRBD1; j_call: TRBJ2-7; v_call: TRBV6-6; cdr3_nt: TGTGCCAGCCGGACAGGCCTCTACGAGCAGTACTTC; cdr3_aa: CASRTGLYEQYF
clone_size: NA; d_call: NA; j_call: TRBJ1-3; v_call: TRBV5-8; cdr3_nt: TGTGCCAGCAGCTTGGCCGTGGAGTTGCTGAACTCTGGAAACACCATATATTTT; cdr3_aa: CASSLAVELLNSGNTIYF
clone_size: NA; d_call: NA; j_call: TRBJ2-7; v_call: TRBV4-2; cdr3_nt: TGTGCCAGCAGCCAAGAACCTCGGAGGGAGTACGAGCAGTACTTC; cdr3_aa: CASSQEPRREYEQYF
clone_size: NA; d_call: TRBD2; j_call: TRBJ2-5; v_call: TRBV27; cdr3_nt: TGTGCCAGCAGTCTGGACCCGGGGGGAGAGACCCAGTACTTC; cdr3_aa: CASSLDPGGETQYF
clone_size: NA; d_call: NA; j_call: TRBJ2-7; v_call: TRBV28; cdr3_nt: NA; cdr3_aa: CASSSSGLAASYEQYF
clone_size: NA; d_call: TRBD2; j_call: TRBJ2-7; v_call: TRBV5-1; cdr3_nt: TGCGCCAGCAGCCTCCTAGCGACTAGCGGAGGAAGCTCCTACGAGCAGTACTTC; cdr3_aa: CASSLLATSGGSSYEQYF
clone_size: NA; d_call: NA; j_call: TRBJ1-2; v_call: TRBV7-9; cdr3_nt: TGTGCCAGCAGCTTATACGGCGGGAAGTATGGCTACACCTTC; cdr3_aa: CASSLYGGKYGYTF
clone_size: NA; d_call: TRBD2; j_call: TRBJ2-5; v_call: TRBV29-1; cdr3_nt: TGCAGCGTGACGCCCGGGACTAGCGGGAGTGGTGAGACCCAGTACTTC; cdr3_aa: CSVTPGTSGSGETQYF
clone_size: NA; d_call: NA; j_call: TRBJ1-1; v_call: TRBV7-8; cdr3_nt: TGTGCCAGCAGCTTAGACCCAGGATGGAACACTGAAGCTTTCTTT; cdr3_aa: CASSLDPGWNTEAFF
clone_size: NA; d_call: TRBD1; j_call: TRBJ2-7; v_call: TRBV9; cdr3_nt: TGTGCCAGCAGCGTCTTTGACAGGGGGTTGAGCGAGCAGTACTTC; cdr3_aa: CASSVFDRGLSEQYF